Below are 16 T cell receptor beta chains sequenced from a single sample in a study of pediatric ulcerative colitis. The rectum was sampled with one to two pinch biopsies at colonoscopy. Here immunoSEQ multiplex PCR was the method, and the copy in TCRdb shows in-frame clones only, minus some. Of more than 9,000 clones listed, roughly four fifths are singletons. Sample: gut tissue. Receptors originate from a girl aged 5-17 years who was a control in a study of pediatric ulcerative colitis.

The chain recombines TRBV5-1 with TRBJ2-6; 9 positions match TRBD2. Trimming took 4 bases from V and 0 from J; bases not matched to a gene: 5. CDR3 size: 17 residues. CDR1 SGHRS and CDR2 YFSETQ come from the germline V gene. The CDR3 DNA reads TGCGCCAGCAGCCCACTAGCGGGTAGCTCTGGGGCCAACGTCCTGACTTTC. Its protein is CASSPLAGSSGANVLTF. Combining the CDR3 with reference TRBV5-1 and TRBJ2-6 gives the whole variable domain KAGVTQTPRYLIKTRGQQVTLSCSPISGHRSVSWYQQTPGQGLQFLFEYFSETQRNKGNFPGRFSGRQFSNSRSEMNVSTLELGDSALYLCASSPLAGSSGANVLTFGAGSRLTVL.

This chain links TRBV28 with TRBJ1-4; D is ambiguous. CDR3 length: 18 residues. Looked up from germline, CDR1 is MDHEN and CDR2 is SYDVKM. Trimming removed 4 bases from V and 8 bases from J, with 26 bases in between. Here the CDR3 reads CASSSPPKIGVNYEKLFF. The CDR3 nucleotides are TGTGCCAGCAGTTCCCCCCCGAAAATTGGGGTCAACTACGAAAAACTGTTTTTT.

The rearrangement links TRBV28 to TRBJ1-5; 9 bases line up with TRBD1. The germline CDR1 and CDR2 sequences are MDHEN and SYDVKM. This CDR3 region has 12 residues. Losses at the gene ends were 8 bases for V and 9 bases for J; bases not matched to a gene: 5. The CDR3, as DNA: TGTGCCAGCGGACAGGGGATAGGGCCCCAGCATTTT. Amino acids: CASGQGIGPQHF.

The chain combines TRBV5-4 with TRBJ2-1, with 16 bases aligning to TRBD2. Germline loops: CDR1 SGHNT, CDR2 YYREEE (reference sequence). V was clipped by 3 bases and J by 8 bases; unmatched bases: 14. CDR3 length equals 19 residues. The CDR3 spells CASSSSGTSGRARKHEQFF. CDR3 coding DNA: TGTGCCAGCAGCTCGTCCGGGACTAGCGGGAGGGCCAGAAAGCATGAGCAGTTCTTC.

The chain is built from TRBV4-3 and TRBJ2-2; perhaps TRBD1 as D (5 bases). V gave up 1 base and J gave up 7 bases, with 10 bases separating them. Germline CDR1 is LGHNA and CDR2 is YSLEER. CDR3 length: 14 amino acids. CDR3 in amino acids: CASSQGTNGGELFF. The CDR3 coding sequence is TGCGCCAGCAGCCAAGGGACAAACGGCGGGGAGCTGTTTTTT.

The chain links TRBV7-2 to TRBJ1-2, with D unclear. The V gene's germline CDR1 is SGHTA and CDR2 FQGNSA. The CDR3 is 15 amino acids. V lost 1 base, J lost 8 bases, and 17 bases lay in between. The CDR3 sequence: CASSLVYILQLGYTF. For the CDR3, the DNA is TGTGCCAGCAGCTTAGTTTACATTCTTCAGTTGGGCTACACCTTC.

The chain has TRBV6-6 and TRBJ2-7, with D tentatively TRBD1 (5 bases). There are 13 residues in the CDR3. In germline, CDR1 is MNHNY, CDR2 SVGAGI (reference sequence). V lost 4 bases and J 4 bases, leaving 11 bases between the germline ends. The CDR3 protein is CASSLSQGYEQYF. The CDR3 DNA reads TGTGCCAGCAGTTTAAGCCAGGGATACGAGCAGTACTTC.

V and J are TRBV10-2 and TRBJ1-1; 11 positions match TRBD1. With 3 bases clipped from V and 11 bases from J, the junction kept 8 bases outside the gene matches. CDR1 is WSHSY and CDR2 is SAAADI in the germline V gene. This CDR3 comprises 14 residues. CDR3 amino acids: CASSDGQGALGAFF. The CDR3 bases are TGCGCCAGCAGTGATGGACAGGGGGCATTGGGGGCTTTCTTT.

The chain recombines TRBV13 with TRBJ1-2; D may be TRBD1 (5 bases). V lost 3 bases and J 7 bases, leaving 15 bases between the germline ends. CDR1 and CDR2 (germline): PRHDT, FYEKMQ (reference sequence). The CDR3 covers 14 residues. Here the CDR3 reads CASSFTGLPIGYTF. The CDR3 DNA reads as TGTGCCAGCAGCTTTACAGGACTTCCTATTGGCTACACCTTC.

J is TRBJ2-1 and V is TRBV11-2; tentative D call: TRBD1 (5 bases). The germline V and J ends were trimmed by 5 bases and 1 base, with 12 bases remaining between them. The CDR3 is 15 amino acids. Germline values: CDR1 SGHAT, CDR2 FQNNGV. The CDR3 is CASSPAQGSYNEQFF. The DNA for the CDR3 is TGTGCCAGCAGCCCAGCTCAGGGTTCCTACAATGAGCAGTTCTTC.

V gene TRBV28 combines with J gene TRBJ1-5; 8 bases fit TRBD1. The V and J ends lost 6 bases and 5 bases, in that order; junction bases with no gene match: 3. CDR1 MDHEN and CDR2 SYDVKM come from the germline V gene. The CDR3 is 13 residues long. The CDR3 sequence is CASRGQGYQPQHF. As DNA, the CDR3 is TGTGCCAGCAGAGGACAGGGATATCAGCCCCAGCATTTT.

This CDR3 is CASSLVELADSYNEQFF. For the CDR3, the DNA is TGTGCCAGCAGCTTAGTGGAGCTAGCGGACTCCTACAATGAGCAGTTCTTC. This chain joins TRBV7-2 and TRBJ2-1; 7 bases fit TRBD2. Germline V gene data show CDR1 as SGHTA and CDR2 as FQGNSA. Germline trimming cut 1 base from V and 0 bases from J; bases unmatched to any gene: 6. The CDR3 runs to 17 residues.

This chain joins TRBV15 and TRBJ2-7; D is possibly TRBD1 (6 bases). V lost 5 bases and J 2 bases, leaving 10 bases between the germline ends. CDR1 LNHNV and CDR2 YYDKDF come from the germline V gene (reference sequence). CDR3 length: 13 residues. The CDR3 region is CATSWGQAYEQYF. For the CDR3, the DNA is TGTGCCACCAGCTGGGGGCAGGCCTACGAGCAGTACTTC.

CDR3 in DNA: TGTGCCAGCAGCCCGGCGGCAGAGTACGAGCAGTACTTC. It encodes CASSPAAEYEQYF. The rearrangement uses TRBV11-1 and TRBJ2-7; no clear D gene. CDR3 length: 13 residues. Trimming cost V 5 bases and J 4 bases, with 12 bases left between them. The germline CDR1 and CDR2 sequences are SGHAT and FQDESV (reference sequence).

This rearrangement joins TRBV7-8 to TRBJ2-5; TRBD2 aligns across 12 bases. V dropped 4 bases and J dropped 4; count of bases not matched to a gene: 4. Germline V lookup: CDR1 SGHVS, CDR2 FQNEAQ. The CDR3 is made up of 15 amino acids. DNA for the CDR3: TGTGCCAGCAGCTCCGTGACTAGCGGGAGAGAGACCCAGTACTTC. Translated: CASSSVTSGRETQYF.

The chain combines TRBV10-3 with TRBJ2-7; 8 bases map to TRBD2. Germline assignment: CDR1 ENHRY and CDR2 SYGVKD. The J segment lost 2 bases and the V segment lost 10 bases, leaving 4 bases of the junction unmatched. The CDR3 runs 12 residues. CDR3 DNA sequence: TGTGCCACGACTAGCGAGGCCTACGAGCAGTACTTC. It is translated as CATTSEAYEQYF.